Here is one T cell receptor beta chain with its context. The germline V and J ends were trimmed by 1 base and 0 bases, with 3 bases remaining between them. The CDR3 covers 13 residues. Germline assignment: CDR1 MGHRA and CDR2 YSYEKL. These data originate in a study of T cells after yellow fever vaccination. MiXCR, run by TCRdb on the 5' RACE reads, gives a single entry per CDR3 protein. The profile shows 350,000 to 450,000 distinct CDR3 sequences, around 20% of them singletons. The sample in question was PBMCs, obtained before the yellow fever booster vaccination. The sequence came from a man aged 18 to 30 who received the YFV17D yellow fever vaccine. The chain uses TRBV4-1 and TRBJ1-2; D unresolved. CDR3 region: CASSQVSNYGYTF. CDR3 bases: TGCGCCAGCAGCCAAGTGTCTAACTATGGCTACACCTTC.